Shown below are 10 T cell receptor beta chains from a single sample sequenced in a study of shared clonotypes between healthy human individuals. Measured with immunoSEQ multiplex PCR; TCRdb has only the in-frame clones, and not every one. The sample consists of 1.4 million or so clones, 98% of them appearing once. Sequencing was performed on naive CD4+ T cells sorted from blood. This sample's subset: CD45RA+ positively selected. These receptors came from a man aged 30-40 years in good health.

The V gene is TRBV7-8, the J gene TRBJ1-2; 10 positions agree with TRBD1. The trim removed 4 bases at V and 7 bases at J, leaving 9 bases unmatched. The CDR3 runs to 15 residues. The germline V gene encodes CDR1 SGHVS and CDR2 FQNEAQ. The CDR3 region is CASSSQTGGGFGYTF. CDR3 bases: TGTGCCAGCAGCTCTCAGACAGGGGGCGGGTTTGGCTACACCTTC. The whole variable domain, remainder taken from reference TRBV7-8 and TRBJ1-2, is GAGVSQSPRYKVAKRGQDVALRCDPISGHVSLFWYQQALGQGPEFLTYFQNEAQLDKSGLPSDRFFAERPEGSVSTLKIQRTQQEDSAVYLCASSSQTGGGFGYTFGSGTRLTVV.

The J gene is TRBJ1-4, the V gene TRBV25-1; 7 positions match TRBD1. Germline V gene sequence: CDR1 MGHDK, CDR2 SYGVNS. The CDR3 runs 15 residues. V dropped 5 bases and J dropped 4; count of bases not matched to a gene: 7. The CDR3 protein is CASSLQGVGNEKLFF. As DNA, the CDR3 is TGTGCCAGCAGTCTCCAGGGGGTGGGTAATGAAAAACTGTTTTTT. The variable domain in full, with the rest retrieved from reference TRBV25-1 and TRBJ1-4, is EADIYQTPRYLVIGTGKKITLECSQTMGHDKMYWYQQDPGMELHLIHYSYGVNSTEKGDLSSESTVSRIRTEHFPLTLESARPSHTSQYLCASSLQGVGNEKLFFGSGTQLSVL.

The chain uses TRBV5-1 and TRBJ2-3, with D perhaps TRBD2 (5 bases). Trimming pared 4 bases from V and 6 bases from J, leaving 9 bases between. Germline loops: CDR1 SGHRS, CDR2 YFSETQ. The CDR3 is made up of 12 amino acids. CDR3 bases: TGCGCCAGCAGCGCTTCGGGGGATACGCAGTATTTT. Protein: CASSASGDTQYF.

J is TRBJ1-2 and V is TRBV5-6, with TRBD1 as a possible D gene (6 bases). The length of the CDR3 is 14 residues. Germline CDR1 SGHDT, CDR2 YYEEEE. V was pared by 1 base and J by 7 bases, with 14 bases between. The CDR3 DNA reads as TGTGCCAGCAGCTTGTTCCCCCGGGGGCCTGGCTACACCTTC. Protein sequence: CASSLFPRGPGYTF.

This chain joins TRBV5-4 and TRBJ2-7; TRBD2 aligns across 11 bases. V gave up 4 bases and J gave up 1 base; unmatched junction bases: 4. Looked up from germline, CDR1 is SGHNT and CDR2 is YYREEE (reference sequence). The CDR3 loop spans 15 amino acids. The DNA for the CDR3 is TGTGCCAGCAGCCAGGGACTAGCGGAGTCCTACGAGCAGTACTTC. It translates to CASSQGLAESYEQYF.

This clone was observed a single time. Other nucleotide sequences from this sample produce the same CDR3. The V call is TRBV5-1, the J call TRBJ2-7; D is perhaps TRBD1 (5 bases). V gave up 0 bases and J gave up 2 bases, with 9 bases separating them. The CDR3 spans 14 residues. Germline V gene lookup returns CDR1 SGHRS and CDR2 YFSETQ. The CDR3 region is CASSLAQGTYEQYF. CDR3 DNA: TGCGCCAGCAGCTTGGCGCAGGGAACCTACGAGCAGTACTTC.

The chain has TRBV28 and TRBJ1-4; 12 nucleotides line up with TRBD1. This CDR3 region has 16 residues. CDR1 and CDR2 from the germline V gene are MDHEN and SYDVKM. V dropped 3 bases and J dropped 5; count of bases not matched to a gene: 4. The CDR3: CASSLLGTGGNEKLFF. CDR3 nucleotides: TGTGCCAGCAGTTTGCTTGGGACAGGGGGCAATGAAAAACTGTTTTTT.

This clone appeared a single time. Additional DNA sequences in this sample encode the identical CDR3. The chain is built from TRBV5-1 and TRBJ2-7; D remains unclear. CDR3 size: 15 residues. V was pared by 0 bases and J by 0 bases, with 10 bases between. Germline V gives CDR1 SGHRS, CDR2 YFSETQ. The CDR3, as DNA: TGCGCCAGCAGCTTGGCCGTCGGTAGCTCCTACGAGCAGTACTTC. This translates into CASSLAVGSSYEQYF.

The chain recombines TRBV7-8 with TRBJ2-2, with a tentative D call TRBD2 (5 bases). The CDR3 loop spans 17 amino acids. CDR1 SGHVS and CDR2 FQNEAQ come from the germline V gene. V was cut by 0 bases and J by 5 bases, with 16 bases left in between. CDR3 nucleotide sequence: TGTGCCAGCAGCTTAGCTAGCGCCTGGTTAGGAACCGGGGAGCTGTTTTTT. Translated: CASSLASAWLGTGELFF. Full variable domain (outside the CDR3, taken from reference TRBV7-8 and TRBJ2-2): GAGVSQSPRYKVAKRGQDVALRCDPISGHVSLFWYQQALGQGPEFLTYFQNEAQLDKSGLPSDRFFAERPEGSVSTLKIQRTQQEDSAVYLCASSLASAWLGTGELFFGEGSRLTVL.

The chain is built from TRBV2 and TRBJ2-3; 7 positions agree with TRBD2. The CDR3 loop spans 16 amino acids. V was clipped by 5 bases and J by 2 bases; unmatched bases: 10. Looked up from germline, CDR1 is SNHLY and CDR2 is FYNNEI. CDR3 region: CASSSKRDEVTDTQYF. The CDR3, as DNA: TGTGCCAGCAGTTCGAAGCGGGACGAGGTCACAGATACGCAGTATTTT.